A selection of T cell receptor beta chains follows, all from one sample in a study of T and B cells in COVID-19 patients. TCRdb passed the multiplex PCR reads through MiXCR, listing each CDR3 protein once. The sample shows under 8,000 distinct CDR3 sequences, 26% of them seen only once. Sequenced material: blood. These receptors all stem from a human donor with active COVID-19. CDR3s include the opening cysteine and the closing phenylalanine or tryptophan. Each record gives: CDR3 protein, CDR3 DNA, clone size, V gene, J gene, D gene. The D gene is left open where the match is weak. Rows may omit the clone size; those that give it use once, few, many or a size class.

CASSLEGSGTSTDTQYF	TGTGCCAGCAGCTTAGAGGGTAGCGGGACTTCCACAGATACGCAGTATTTT	-	TRBV7-2	TRBJ2-3	TRBD2
CASSTTSGSNPFEQYF	TGTGCCAGCAGTACCACTAGCGGGTCTAACCCCTTCGAGCAGTACTTC	-	TRBV6-5	TRBJ2-7	TRBD2
CASKNIDRTDTQYF	TGTGCCAGCAAGAACATCGACCGCACAGATACGCAGTATTTT	many	TRBV6-1	TRBJ2-3	-
CASSIDPGQGFHNEQFF	TGTGCCAGTAGTATAGATCCCGGACAGGGCTTCCACAATGAGCAGTTCTTC	medium-sized	TRBV19	TRBJ2-1	TRBD1
CASRPRWAGGRDTQYF	TGTGCCAGCAGACCTCGATGGGCGGGAGGAAGAGATACGCAGTATTTT	-	TRBV6-1	TRBJ2-3	TRBD2
CASSLGYGELFF	TGTGCCAGCAGCTTAGGATACGGGGAGCTGTTTTTT	large	TRBV11-3	TRBJ2-2	-
CASRGTGGDTQYF	TGTGCCAGTAGGGGGACAGGGGGCGATACGCAGTATTTT	-	TRBV19	TRBJ2-3	TRBD1
CASSPPGDTAEAFF	TGTGCCAGCTCGCCCCCGGGGGATACCGCTGAAGCTTTCTTT	-	TRBV12-3/TRBV12-4	TRBJ1-1	-
CSARTSGSLSYEQYF	TGCAGTGCCAGGACTAGCGGGAGTCTCTCCTACGAGCAGTACTTC	-	TRBV20-1	TRBJ2-7	TRBD2
CASSSRGPSDNEQFF	TGCGCCAGCAGCAGCAGGGGGCCCTCTGACAATGAGCAGTTCTTC	once	TRBV5-1	TRBJ2-1	TRBD1
CASTEVSNTEAFF	TGTGCCAGCACCGAGGTTTCGAACACTGAAGCTTTCTTT	-	TRBV6-6	TRBJ1-1	-
CASRGTGLGDGYTF	TGTGCCAGTAGAGGGACAGGCTTAGGCGATGGCTACACCTTC	medium-sized	TRBV19	TRBJ1-2	TRBD1
CASSPISGTGGAGAFF	TGTGCCAGCAGTCCGATCTCCGGGACAGGGGGCGCCGGGGCTTTCTTT	once	TRBV28	TRBJ1-1	TRBD1
CSARGRTNSYNEQFF	TGCAGTGCTAGAGGCCGGACTAACTCCTACAATGAGCAGTTCTTC	-	TRBV20-1	TRBJ2-1	-
CASSLEPRVDGSGANVLTF	TGCGCCAGCAGCTTGGAGCCCCGCGTGGACGGGTCTGGGGCCAACGTCCTGACTTTC	few	TRBV5-1	TRBJ2-6	-
CATSRDVGRELLDF	TGTGCCACCAGCAGAGATGTCGGGCGGGAGCTCCTAGACTTC	-	TRBV15	TRBJ2-7	TRBD2
CATPPIYGARRSSYNEQFF	TGTGCCACCCCTCCGATATACGGGGCTCGACGGAGCTCCTACAATGAGCAGTTCTTC	medium-sized	TRBV15	TRBJ2-1	-
CARTGVAEAFF	TGTGCCAGGACAGGGGTAGCTGAAGCTTTCTTT	-	TRBV6-6	TRBJ1-1	TRBD1
CASSESLASGNTGELFF	TGTGCCAGCAGCGAAAGCCTAGCCAGCGGTAACACCGGGGAGCTGTTTTTT	medium-sized	TRBV13	TRBJ2-2	-
CSAREDRGISYEQYF	TGCAGTGCTAGAGAGGACAGGGGGATATCCTACGAGCAGTACTTC	-	TRBV20-1	TRBJ2-7	TRBD1
CASSIGTGGTGELFF	TGTGCCAGTAGTATCGGGACAGGGGGCACCGGGGAGCTGTTTTTT	hyperexpanded	TRBV19	TRBJ2-2	TRBD1
CARKIYNEQFF	TGTGCCAGAAAGATCTACAATGAGCAGTTCTTC	medium-sized	TRBV19	TRBJ2-1	-
CASSDGGRRDNEQFF	TGTGCCAGCAGTGATGGGGGGCGCCGAGACAATGAGCAGTTCTTC	-	TRBV25-1	TRBJ2-1	-
CASSLNGGTDTQYF	TGCGCCAGCAGCTTGAATGGTGGCACAGATACGCAGTATTTT	few	TRBV5-1	TRBJ2-3	-
CASSLQGFANTGELFF	TGCGCCAGCAGCTTACAGGGGTTCGCGAACACCGGGGAGCTGTTTTTT	-	TRBV5-1	TRBJ2-2	TRBD1
CSAPAGGNYNEQFF	TGCAGTGCCCCCGCCGGCGGGAACTACAATGAGCAGTTCTTC	-	TRBV20-1	TRBJ2-1	-
CASSWDGTASTGELFF	TGTGCCAGCAGTTGGGACGGGACAGCCTCCACCGGGGAGCTGTTTTTT	medium-sized	TRBV27	TRBJ2-2	TRBD1
CASSRSGTSGIEQFF	TGTGCCAGCTCACGTTCCGGGACTAGCGGGATTGAGCAGTTCTTC	many	TRBV18	TRBJ2-1	TRBD2
CASSLALTGWDTGELFF	TGCGCCAGCAGCTTGGCCCTGACAGGGTGGGACACCGGGGAGCTGTTTTTT	-	TRBV5-1	TRBJ2-2	TRBD1
CASSLDRDPQPQHF	TGTGCCAGCAGCTTAGACAGGGACCCTCAGCCCCAGCATTTT	few	TRBV7-9	TRBJ1-5	-
CAWSPQGYEQYF	TGTGCCTGGAGCCCCCAGGGGTACGAGCAGTACTTC	few	TRBV30	TRBJ2-7	-
CASSSLTQETQYF	TGTGCCAGCAGCTCTTTAACCCAAGAGACCCAGTACTTC	few	TRBV7-2	TRBJ2-5	-
CSVEKTGRYGYTF	TGCAGCGTGGAAAAGACAGGGAGGTATGGCTACACCTTC	medium-sized	TRBV29-1	TRBJ1-2	TRBD1
CSASQRTSRSTDTQYF	TGCAGTGCTAGTCAGCGAACGTCTCGTAGCACAGATACGCAGTATTTT	-	TRBV20-1	TRBJ2-3	-
CASERGGPYEQYF	TGTGCCAGCGAGAGGGGCGGGCCCTACGAGCAGTACTTC	-	TRBV11-3	TRBJ2-7	-
CSVDKAGEGRNEQYF	TGCAGCGTTGATAAAGCGGGAGAAGGACGCAACGAGCAGTACTTC	medium-sized	TRBV29-1	TRBJ2-7	TRBD2
CASSSLAGGGETQYF	TGTGCCAGCAGTTCCCTAGCGGGAGGAGGCGAGACCCAGTACTTC	medium-sized	TRBV27	TRBJ2-5	TRBD2
CASSALSWGDTQYF	TGTGCCAGTAGTGCCCTAAGCTGGGGGGATACGCAGTATTTT	medium-sized	TRBV19	TRBJ2-3	-
CASSQDLRAGEQETQYF	TGCGCCAGCAGCCAAGATCTCCGGGCCGGTGAACAAGAGACCCAGTACTTC	-	TRBV4-3	TRBJ2-5	-
CSVSLGQGSYNEQFF	TGCAGCGTTTCTTTAGGACAGGGCTCCTACAATGAGCAGTTCTTC	medium-sized	TRBV29-1	TRBJ2-1	TRBD1
CASSSQSGGGNTIYF	TGTGCCAGCAGCTCCCAGTCAGGGGGTGGAAACACCATATATTTT	-	TRBV11-3	TRBJ1-3	TRBD1
CASSEGTGSSYNSPLHF	TGTGCCAGCAGCGAAGGGACAGGGAGCTCCTATAATTCACCCCTCCACTTT	medium-sized	TRBV5-4	TRBJ1-6	TRBD1
CATSDAGQGATGELFF	TGTGCCACCAGTGATGCGGGACAGGGGGCGACCGGGGAGCTGTTTTTT	medium-sized	TRBV24-1	TRBJ2-2	TRBD1
CASSYAGPNTGELFF	TGTGCCAGCAGTTACGCGGGGCCGAACACCGGGGAGCTGTTTTTT	medium-sized	TRBV6-2/TRBV6-3	TRBJ2-2	-
CSATTTAMNTEAFF	TGCAGTGCTACGACGACAGCAATGAACACTGAAGCTTTCTTT	-	TRBV20-1	TRBJ1-1	-
CASSLNSIQETQYF	TGTGCCAGCAGCTTAAACTCCATCCAAGAGACCCAGTACTTC	-	TRBV7-2	TRBJ2-5	-
CASSPGAGRSGELFF	TGTGCCAGCAGCCCGGGCGCGGGTCGATCCGGGGAGCTGTTTTTT	few	TRBV7-3	TRBJ2-2	-
CASSMLPHGASEAFF	TGTGCCAGTAGTATGTTGCCCCATGGGGCCAGTGAAGCTTTCTTT	many	TRBV19	TRBJ1-1	-
CASSRSLTDYNSPLHF	TGTGCCAGCAGCAGGTCCCTGACAGACTATAATTCACCCCTCCACTTT	-	TRBV7-9	TRBJ1-6	-
CASSQIDTQYF	TGTGCCAGCAGCCAAATAGATACGCAGTATTTT	-	TRBV2	TRBJ2-3	-
CASRSPGPSNQPQHF	TGTGCCAGCAGGAGTCCGGGACCATCCAATCAGCCCCAGCATTTT	few	TRBV6-5	TRBJ1-5	-